A selection of T cell receptor beta chains follows, all from one sample in a study of post-analysis software for immune sequencing data. TCRdb passed the PCR reads through MiXCR, listing each CDR3 protein once. The data contain almost 700,000 distinct CDR3 sequences, around 64% of them singletons. The sample comprised blood. Receptors originate from a girl aged 2-10 years with multiple sclerosis. Both conserved end residues are part of each CDR3. D genes are given only for firm matches. Rows may omit the clone size; those that give it use once, few, many or a size class.

clone_size	d_call	v_call	j_call	cdr3_nt	cdr3_aa
.	TRBD1	TRBV7-2	TRBJ2-5	TGTGCCAGCAGCTGGGACAGGGAAGAGACCCAGTACTTC	CASSWDREETQYF
.	.	TRBV29-1	TRBJ2-1	TGCAGCGTTGAGAAAGCTACTGACAATGAGCAGTTCTTC	CSVEKATDNEQFF
.	.	TRBV7-9	TRBJ2-1	TGTGCCAGCAGCTTAGGAGCCACTTACCCCTACAATGAGCAGTTCTTC	CASSLGATYPYNEQFF
.	.	TRBV2	TRBJ2-1	TGTGCCAGCAGTGTTATTGTCTACAATGAGCAGTTCTTC	CASSVIVYNEQFF
many	.	TRBV2	TRBJ2-7	TGTGCCAGCAGTGAAGTTGACTACGAGCAGTACTTC	CASSEVDYEQYF
.	.	TRBV4-2	TRBJ1-2	TGTGCCAGCAGCCAACAGGCAGACTACTCGAACTATGGCTGCACCTTC	CASSQQADYSNYGCTF
.	.	TRBV20-1	TRBJ2-1	TGCAGTGCTAGAGAAGACCGCGCCTACAATGAGCAGTTCTTC	CSAREDRAYNEQFF
.	.	TRBV20-1	TRBJ2-3	TGCAGTGCTAGACGGGACGCTAACACAGATACGCAGTATTTT	CSARRDANTDTQYF
few	.	TRBV7-2	TRBJ2-4	TGTGCCAGCAGCCGTCGGAGAAGCAAAAACATTCAGTACTTC	CASSRRRSKNIQYF
.	.	TRBV7-9	TRBJ1-5	TGTGCCTGCAGCTTAGGGGGAACTAGTCAGCCCCAGCATTTT	CACSLGGTSQPQHF
.	.	TRBV3-1	TRBJ2-1	TGTGCCAGCAGCCCGAGATTGAAGGGGACACGCTACAATGAGCAGTTCTTC	CASSPRLKGTRYNEQFF
.	.	TRBV7-2	TRBJ2-5	TGTGCCAGCAGCTTAGCGGGGGCCGCTGGAACCCAGTACTTC	CASSLAGAAGTQYF
.	.	TRBV20-1	TRBJ2-5	TGCAGTGCTAGTTTACCGGCCCATGAGGCGCCCCAAGAGACCCAGTACTTC	CSASLPAHEAPQETQYF
few	.	TRBV10-2	TRBJ2-3	TGCGCCAGCAGTGAGTGGGGGGCAGGCACAGATACGCAGTATTTT	CASSEWGAGTDTQYF
.	.	TRBV4-3	TRBJ2-5	TGCGCCAGCAGCCTGCAAAGGGGGTCTGAGACCCAGTACTTC	CASSLQRGSETQYF
few	TRBD2	TRBV4-3	TRBJ2-5	TGCGCCAGCAGCCAAGGACTAGCGGGGTCACAAGAGACCCAGTACTTC	CASSQGLAGSQETQYF
.	.	TRBV20-1	TRBJ1-5	TGCAGTGCTAGAGATCGGCAGGATGGTCAGCCCCAGCATTTT	CSARDRQDGQPQHF
.	TRBD1	TRBV4-1	TRBJ2-7	TGCGCCAGCAGCCTTGAACAGGGGGTTGGGTCCTACGAGCAGTACTTC	CASSLEQGVGSYEQYF
.	.	TRBV7-2	TRBJ2-2	TGTGCCAGCAGCTTGACGAGGGATAACACCGGGGAGCTGTTTTTT	CASSLTRDNTGELFF
.	.	TRBV12-3/TRBV12-4	TRBJ2-3	TGTGCCAGCACTCGCTCTGTTGGGGCAAGTACAGATGCGCAGTATTTT	CASTRSVGASTDAQYF